The 3 T cell receptor beta chains in this list originate from one sample, sequenced in a study of blood T cells in healthy people across ages. A sample-barcoded 5' primer and a J-beta primer mix were used in a second PCR of about 6 to 12 cycles. TCRdb re-called the 5' RACE reads with MiXCR, one entry per CDR3 protein. The sample holds about 1,500,000 distinct CDR3 sequences, around two fifths seen once. Sequencing was performed on blood. All receptors derive from a woman under 30 in good health.

The CDR3 here is CASSQLGVAPGGEAFF. The CDR3 region has the DNA TGTGCCAGCAGCCAACTTGGGGTAGCTCCTGGGGGTGAAGCTTTCTTT. The chain combines TRBV3-1 with TRBJ1-1, with D maybe TRBD1 (5 bases). The length of the CDR3 is 16 residues. Per germline, CDR1 LGHDT and CDR2 YNNKEL (reference sequence). With 2 bases removed from V and 7 bases from J, the gap between germline ends came to 20 bases.

This clonotype was found many times. The rearrangement uses TRBV12-3 or TRBV12-4 and TRBJ2-7; D uncertain. CDR3 length: 11 amino acids. The ends were cut back, 1 base at V and 5 bases at J, with 3 bases in the middle. DNA for the CDR3: TGTGCCAGCAGTTTAGTCCACGAGCAGTACTTC. Translation gives CASSLVHEQYF.

This clonotype appeared a few times. The chain combines TRBV7-9 with TRBJ2-7; D remains ambiguous. Per the germline V gene, CDR1 is SEHNR and CDR2 is FQNEAQ (reference sequence). The CDR3 is made up of 14 amino acids. The germline V and J ends were trimmed by 6 bases and 0 bases, with 12 bases remaining between them. The CDR3 bases are TGTGCCAGCAGTAAAGACACCTACTCCTACGAGCAGTACTTC. Translating gives CASSKDTYSYEQYF.